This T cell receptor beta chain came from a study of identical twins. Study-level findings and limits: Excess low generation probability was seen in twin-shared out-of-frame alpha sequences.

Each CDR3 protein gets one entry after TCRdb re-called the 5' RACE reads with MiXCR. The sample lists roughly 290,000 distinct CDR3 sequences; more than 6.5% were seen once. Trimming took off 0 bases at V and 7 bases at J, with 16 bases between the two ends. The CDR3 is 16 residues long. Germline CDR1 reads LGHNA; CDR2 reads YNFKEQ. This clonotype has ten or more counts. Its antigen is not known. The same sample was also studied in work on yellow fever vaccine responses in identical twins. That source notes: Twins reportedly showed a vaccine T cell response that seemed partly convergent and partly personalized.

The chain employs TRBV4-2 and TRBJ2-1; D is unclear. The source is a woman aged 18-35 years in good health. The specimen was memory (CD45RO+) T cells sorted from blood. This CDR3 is CASSQDFTNPPNEQFF. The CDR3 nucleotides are TGTGCCAGCAGCCAAGATTTCACCAACCCACCTAATGAGCAGTTCTTC.